This T cell receptor (beta chain) stems from a study of cytomegalovirus exposure and HLA in healthy donors. Study results and caveats: Some V segments (TRBV6-2 and TRBV6-3 among them) were excluded as indistinguishable. The authors later linked a missense DCLRE1C variant to TCR beta V- and J-gene trimming. According to an earlier analysis, most TCR beta V segments yielded productive rearrangements about 87% or about 30% of the time.

The CDR3 is 14 residues long. V lost 1 base and J lost 2, with 8 bases in between. From germline, CDR1 is SGHNT and CDR2 YYREEE (reference sequence). With 60 Vbeta and 13 Jbeta primers, the PCR was carried out. This table comes from immunoSEQ multiplex PCR, and its TCRdb copy is limited to in-frame clones, with some not included. Of roughly 120,000 clones listed, roughly 82% are singletons. On this clone: What it binds is unknown.

The chain employs TRBV5-4 and TRBJ2-3; D is perhaps TRBD2 (5 bases). Sequencing input: PBMCs. This clonotype originated in a male donor in good health and CMV-seropositive. In nucleotides, the CDR3 is TGTGCCAGCAGCTTGATCGGGGACACAGATACGCAGTATTTT. Its translation: CASSLIGDTDTQYF.